This T cell receptor beta chain originates from a study of control samples from healthy donors and cancer patients (dated by TCRdb to 2020 to 2021). As concerns this clone: Its target antigen remains unknown. Base qualities are not provided; no much larger clone lies one nucleotide away.

Library generation was performed with the immunoSEQ multiplex PCR assay. The clones in this table, taken by TCRdb from immuneACCESS, are in-frame only. Not every clone is retained; where verified, under half of the shortfall comes from an unresolved V gene, and the cause of the rest is unknown. The sample table records approximately 140,000 clones; over 85% of these occur just once. Of the sample, just over 7.5% falls within the top ten clones. At the junction V is shortened by 0 bases and J by 5 bases, with 13 bases in between. CDR1 and CDR2, looked up from the germline V gene, are SGHRS and YFSETQ. From the cysteine through the phenylalanine, the CDR3 covers 15 amino acids. Only CDR3 DNA is held: 45 bases, read in frame from base 1.

The receptor was derived from a man aged 50 to 59 with head and neck cancer. The chain is made from TRBV5-1 and TRBJ2-3; the D call is possibly TRBD1 or TRBD2, each sharing 6 bases. Sequenced sample: PBMCs. The DNA is TGCGCCAGCAGCTTGGTGGGGGGCGGTATAGATACGCAGTATTTT. Its product reads: CASSLVGGGIDTQYF.